A single sample gave rise to the 8 T cell receptor beta chains below, sequenced in a study of CD8 T cells in ankylosing spondylitis. Study outcomes and limitations: There was a TCR beta motif, made of fewer than 10 highly homologous variants, that appeared characteristic of ankylosing spondylitis blood.

TCRdb processed the 5' RACE reads anew with MiXCR; each CDR3 protein has one entry. The sample has more than 600,000 distinct CDR3 sequences, 15% to 20% seen once. These receptors' targets are unknown. The sample was blood, either unsorted or a sorted T cell fraction (not recorded which). The receptor source for this set is a male donor with ankylosing spondylitis.

This clonotype appeared many times. This chain links TRBV4-1 with TRBJ2-1; D possibly corresponds to TRBD2 (5 bases). The V end lost 4 bases, the J end lost 0 bases, and 10 bases lay between the germline ends. The CDR3 consists of 15 residues. Germline V gene sequence: CDR1 MGHRA, CDR2 YSYEKL. CDR3 nucleotide sequence: TGCGCCAGCAGCCGAACGGGGAGCTCCTACAATGAGCAGTTCTTC. This translates into CASSRTGSSYNEQFF.

This clonotype was counted only a few times. The chain links TRBV12-3 or TRBV12-4 to TRBJ2-7; D not certain. The CDR3 sequence is 16 residues long. The V end lost 3 bases, the J end lost 0 bases, and 15 bases lay between the germline ends. The CDR3 sequence is CASSFRTSLRSYEQYF. For the CDR3, the DNA is TGTGCCAGCAGTTTTAGGACCTCTTTACGCTCCTACGAGCAGTACTTC.

This clonotype was counted between two and nine times. This sequence joins TRBV2 and TRBJ2-2; unclear D gene. The CDR3 runs 15 residues. With 4 bases removed from V and 0 bases from J, the gap between germline ends came to 9 bases. Germline V lookup: CDR1 SNHLY, CDR2 FYNNEI. CDR3 sequence reads: CASSGYSPNTGELFF. The CDR3 bases are TGTGCCAGCAGTGGGTACAGCCCGAACACCGGGGAGCTGTTTTTT.

V and J are TRBV7-3 and TRBJ2-2, with D tentatively TRBD2 (6 bases). The V end was cut by 2 bases, the J end by 0 bases, with 16 bases between. From germline, CDR1 is SGHTA and CDR2 FQGTGA. The CDR3 length is 18 residues. As DNA, the CDR3 is TGTGCCAGCAGCTTAGTCGGGAGAGGCTCGGCGAACACCGGGGAGCTGTTTTTT. Encoded protein: CASSLVGRGSANTGELFF.

The rearrangement links TRBV5-1 to TRBJ1-1; no reliable D call. CDR3 length: 14 amino acids. Trimming cost V 4 bases and J 1 base, with 11 bases left between them. Germline assignment: CDR1 SGHRS and CDR2 YFSETQ. The CDR3 sequence is CASSEGGRNTEAFF. The CDR3 DNA follows: TGCGCCAGCAGCGAGGGAGGGCGGAACACTGAAGCTTTCTTT.

This clonotype appeared a few times. This chain uses TRBV12-3 or TRBV12-4 with TRBJ2-2; D is unresolved. Trimming stripped 8 bases from V and 4 bases from J, with 14 bases between. The CDR3 contains 14 residues. This CDR3 is CASAVGVGTGELFF. The DNA for the CDR3 is TGTGCCAGCGCGGTAGGAGTGGGCACCGGGGAGCTGTTTTTT.

The V gene is TRBV5-1, the J gene TRBJ1-4; 9 nucleotides align to TRBD1. V lost 2 bases to trimming and J lost 8 bases; unmatched junction nucleotides: 7. The CDR3 totals 15 residues. CDR1 is SGHRS, CDR2 YFSETQ, per germline. CDR3 bases: TGCGCCAGCAGCTTAGGGGACAGGGCGGAAGAAAAACTGTTTTTT. Translated: CASSLGDRAEEKLFF.

This chain joins TRBV20-1 and TRBJ1-4, with D unresolved. V was clipped by 0 bases and J by 7 bases, with 3 bases between them. Germline V gene data show CDR1 as DFQATT and CDR2 as SNEGSKA (reference sequence). CDR3 length: 11 amino acids. The CDR3 reads CSARDLEKLFF. Written as DNA, the CDR3 is TGCAGTGCTAGAGATCTTGAAAAACTGTTTTTT.